This T cell receptor beta chain originates from a study of metastatic and nonmetastatic thyroid tumors. The overall study: For malignant and benign thyroid patients, tumor or nodule tissue and blood were the sources whose repertoires were compared.

Regarding the study as a whole: Across blood and tumor, TCR beta diversity in malignant thyroid tumors was reportedly significantly higher than in benign nodules.

Original processing notes: Using the CDR3 differences seen across clinicopathological groups, the authors built a distant-metastasis classifier for papillary thyroid cancer, which was meant to discriminate distant-metastatic patients. TCRdb reprocessed the PCR reads via MiXCR. The V and J calls, along with clone size, are taken from TCRdb and not from the paper's own processing. The sample records several thousand clones, about 29% being singletons. CDR1 is KGHSH and CDR2 is LQKENI in the germline V gene. Trimming cost V 2 bases and J 4 bases; bases outside gene matches: 5. The CDR3 spans 14 residues. Each patient came to thyroid surgery without any prior treatment (of any kind). A word on this clone: Its antigen remains unidentified.

The chain is built from TRBV18 and TRBJ2-7; TRBD1 matches 7 bases. Sequencing was performed on adjacent normal tissue. The clonotype was recovered from a female donor with papillary thyroid cancer or a benign thyroid nodule (not recorded which). Some clones in this sample may be carry-over from other donors' samples. CDR3 coding DNA: TGTGCCAGCTCACCAGGGACAGTATTTTACGAGCAGTACTTC. It specifies CASSPGTVFYEQYF.